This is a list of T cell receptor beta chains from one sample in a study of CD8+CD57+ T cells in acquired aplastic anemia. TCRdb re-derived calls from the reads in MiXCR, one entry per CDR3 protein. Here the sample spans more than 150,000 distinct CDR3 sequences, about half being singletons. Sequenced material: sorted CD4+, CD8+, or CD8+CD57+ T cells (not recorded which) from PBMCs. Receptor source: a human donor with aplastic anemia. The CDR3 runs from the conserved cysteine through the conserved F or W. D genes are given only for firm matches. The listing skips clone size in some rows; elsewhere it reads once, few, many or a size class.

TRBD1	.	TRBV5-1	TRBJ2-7	CASSQTGTYEQYF	TGCGCCAGCAGCCAGACAGGGACCTACGAGCAGTACTTC
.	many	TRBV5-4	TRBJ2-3	CASSLAGLGGTDTQYF	TGTGCCAGCAGCTTGGCGGGTCTCGGGGGCACAGATACGCAGTATTTT
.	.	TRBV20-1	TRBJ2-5	CSASPGIVGGIQETQYF	TGCAGTGCTAGTCCAGGGATAGTGGGGGGAATCCAAGAGACCCAGTACTTC
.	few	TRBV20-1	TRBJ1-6	CSASTQGYNSPLHF	TGCAGTGCTAGCACCCAGGGGTATAATTCGCCCCTCCACTTT
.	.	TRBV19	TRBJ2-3	CASSIQGYTQYF	TGTGCCAGTAGTATACAGGGATATACGCAGTATTTT
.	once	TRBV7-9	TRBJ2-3	CASSLRTSTTQYF	TGTGCCAGCAGCTTAAGGACTTCTACCACGCAGTATTTT
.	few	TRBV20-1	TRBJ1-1	CSASLNSNTEAFF	TGCAGTGCTAGTCTGAACTCGAACACTGAAGCTTTCTTT
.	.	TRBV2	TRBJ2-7	CASRPSKYEQYF	TGTGCCAGCAGGCCCAGCAAATACGAGCAGTACTTC
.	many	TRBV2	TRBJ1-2	CASSESGFQGGYTF	TGTGCCAGCAGTGAATCGGGTTTTCAGGGCGGCTACACCTTC
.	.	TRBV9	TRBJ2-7	CASSLTGPREQYF	TGTGCCAGCAGCTTAACGGGACCCAGGGAGCAGTACTTC
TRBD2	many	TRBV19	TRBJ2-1	CASSPEDRLAGDRFF	TGTGCCAGTAGTCCCGAGGACAGGCTAGCGGGAGACAGGTTCTTC
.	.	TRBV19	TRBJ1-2	CASSLGTRDGGYTF	TGTGCCAGTAGTTTGGGGACGAGGGACGGCGGCTACACCTTC
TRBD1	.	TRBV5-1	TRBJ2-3	CASSLSGTGTSTDTQYF	TGCGCCAGCAGCTTGAGCGGGACAGGGACTAGCACAGATACGCAGTATTTT
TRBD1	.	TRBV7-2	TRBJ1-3	CASSLTTGRGNTIYF	TGTGCCAGCAGCTTAACGACAGGGCGGGGAAACACCATATATTTT
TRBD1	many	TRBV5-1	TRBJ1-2	CASSTEGQGGGYTF	TGCGCCAGCAGCACGGAAGGACAGGGCGGCGGCTACACCTTC
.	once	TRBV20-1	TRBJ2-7	CSARYGGGYEQYF	TGCAGTGCTAGGTACGGGGGTGGCTACGAGCAGTACTTC
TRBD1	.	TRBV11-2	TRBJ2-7	CASSQTGDRRTSYEQDF	TGTGCCAGCAGTCAGACCGGGGACAGGCGGACTTCCTACGAGCAGGACTTC
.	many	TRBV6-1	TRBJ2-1	CASSVTGDYNEQFF	TGTGCCAGCAGCGTCACGGGAGATTACAATGAGCAGTTCTTC
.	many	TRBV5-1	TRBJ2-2	CASSLSIANTGELFF	TGCGCCAGCAGCTTGTCCATAGCGAACACCGGGGAGCTGTTTTTT
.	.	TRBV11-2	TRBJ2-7	CASSLGLGSGYERYF	TGTGCCAGCAGCTTAGGTCTGGGTAGTGGCTACGAGCGGTACTTC
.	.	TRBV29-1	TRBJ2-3	CSLFQGTDTQYF	TGCAGCTTGTTTCAGGGCACAGATACGCAGTATTTT
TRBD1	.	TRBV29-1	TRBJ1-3	CSAGTGSGNTIYF	TGCAGCGCCGGGACAGGGTCTGGAAACACCATATATTTT